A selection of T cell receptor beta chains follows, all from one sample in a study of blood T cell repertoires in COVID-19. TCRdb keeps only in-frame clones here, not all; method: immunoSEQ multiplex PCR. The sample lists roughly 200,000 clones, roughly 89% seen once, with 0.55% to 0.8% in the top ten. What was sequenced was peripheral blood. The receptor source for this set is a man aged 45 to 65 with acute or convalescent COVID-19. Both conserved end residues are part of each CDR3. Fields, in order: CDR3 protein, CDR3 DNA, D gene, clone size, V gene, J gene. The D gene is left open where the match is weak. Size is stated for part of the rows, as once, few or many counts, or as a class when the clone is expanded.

CDR3: CASRDPGVLAKNIQYF
DNA: TGTGCCAGCAGGGATCCAGGGGTACTAGCCAAAAACATTCAGTACTTC
D: .
size: .
V: TRBV28
J: TRBJ2-4

CDR3: CASSLQGGEKLFF
DNA: TGTGCCAGCAGTTTACAGGGGGGAGAAAAACTGTTTTTT
D: TRBD1
size: .
V: TRBV6-6
J: TRBJ1-4

CDR3: CASSLVTGSYEQYF
DNA: TGTGCCAGCAGCTTAGTGACAGGCTCCTACGAGCAGTACTTC
D: .
size: .
V: TRBV11-2
J: TRBJ2-7

CDR3: CASSELVVRSYEQYF
DNA: TGTGCCAGCAGTGAGTTAGTCGTACGCTCCTACGAGCAGTACTTC
D: .
size: .
V: TRBV6-1
J: TRBJ2-7

CDR3: CASSLQGSYNEQFF
DNA: TGTGCCAGCAGCTTACAGGGCTCCTACAATGAGCAGTTCTTC
D: .
size: .
V: TRBV7-2
J: TRBJ2-1

CDR3: CASSSRLRAGANVLTF
DNA: TGTGCCAGCAGTTCTCGGCTCAGGGCTGGGGCCAACGTCCTGACTTTC
D: .
size: once
V: TRBV27
J: TRBJ2-6

CDR3: CASSSAGAETQYF
DNA: TGTGCCAGCAGCTCGGCGGGGGCAGAGACCCAGTACTTC
D: .
size: .
V: TRBV7-2
J: TRBJ2-5

CDR3: CASSLGLAGDTDTQYF
DNA: TGTGCCAGCAGCCTGGGACTAGCGGGGGATACAGATACGCAGTATTTT
D: TRBD2
size: .
V: TRBV7-3
J: TRBJ2-3

CDR3: CASSQEVNANSGNTIYF
DNA: TGTGCCAGCAGCCAAGAAGTTAACGCGAACTCTGGAAACACCATATATTTT
D: .
size: .
V: TRBV3-1/TRBV3-2
J: TRBJ1-3

CDR3: CASSSGTGIAEAFF
DNA: TGTGCCAGCAGCTCCGGGACAGGGATCGCTGAAGCTTTCTTT
D: TRBD1
size: .
V: TRBV7-9
J: TRBJ1-1

CDR3: CASSPWGGGSNLPLETQYF
DNA: TGTGCCAGCAGCCCGTGGGGCGGGGGCTCAAATCTACCTTTGGAGACCCAGTACTTC
D: .
size: .
V: TRBV7-9
J: TRBJ2-5

CDR3: CASRGLAGESGEYEQYF
DNA: TGTGCCAGCAGAGGACTAGCGGGAGAGAGTGGCGAGTACGAGCAGTACTTC
D: TRBD2
size: .
V: TRBV27
J: TRBJ2-7

CDR3: CASQRRQETQYF
DNA: TGTGCCAGTCAGCGGAGACAAGAGACCCAGTACTTC
D: .
size: .
V: TRBV28
J: TRBJ2-5

CDR3: CASSTGQGKFQETQYF
DNA: TGTGCCAGCAGCACAGGACAGGGGAAATTCCAAGAGACCCAGTACTTC
D: TRBD1
size: .
V: TRBV5-4
J: TRBJ2-5

CDR3: CASSKPGGGVNTQYF
DNA: TGTGCCAGCTCGAAACCGGGAGGGGGGGTAAATACGCAGTATTTT
D: TRBD2
size: .
V: TRBV28
J: TRBJ2-3

CDR3: CASSDTGVSGANVLTF
DNA: TGTGCCAGCAGCGACACAGGGGTCTCTGGGGCCAACGTCCTGACTTTC
D: TRBD1
size: .
V: TRBV7-3
J: TRBJ2-6

CDR3: CASSVTGGQDTQYF
DNA: TGTGCCAGCAGCGTAACGGGGGGGCAAGATACGCAGTATTTT
D: TRBD2
size: once
V: TRBV9
J: TRBJ2-3

CDR3: CASSQDQGYNSPLHF
DNA: TGCGCCAGCAGCCAAGATCAGGGGTACAATTCACCCCTCCACTTT
D: .
size: .
V: TRBV4-3
J: TRBJ1-6

CDR3: CASSKSEAPNTGELFF
DNA: TGCGCCAGCAGCAAAAGCGAAGCCCCGAACACCGGGGAGCTGTTTTTT
D: .
size: .
V: TRBV4-1
J: TRBJ2-2

CDR3: CASSPAGGGNTIYF
DNA: TGTGCCAGCAGCCCAGCGGGGGGCGGAAACACCATATATTTT
D: .
size: .
V: TRBV28
J: TRBJ1-3

CDR3: CATSGILKTQYF
DNA: TGTGCCACTAGCGGGATACTGAAGACCCAGTACTTC
D: TRBD2
size: .
V: TRBV6-5
J: TRBJ2-5

CDR3: CASSVGPAGGVHNEQFF
DNA: TGTGCCAGCAGCGTAGGACCAGCGGGGGGTGTCCACAATGAGCAGTTCTTC
D: TRBD2
size: .
V: TRBV9
J: TRBJ2-1

CDR3: CASTPRVDQPQHF
DNA: TGTGCCAGTACCCCTCGTGTTGATCAGCCCCAGCATTTT
D: .
size: .
V: TRBV19
J: TRBJ1-5

CDR3: CASSLTGQAYTGELFF
DNA: TGTGCCAGCAGCTTAACTGGACAGGCCTACACCGGGGAGCTGTTTTTT
D: TRBD1
size: .
V: TRBV5-6
J: TRBJ2-2

CDR3: CASSQAGTGNTIYF
DNA: TGTGCCAGCAGCCAAGCAGGGACTGGAAACACCATATATTTT
D: .
size: once
V: TRBV3-1/TRBV3-2
J: TRBJ1-3

CDR3: CASSPRLARSDTQYF
DNA: TGCGCCAGCAGCCCCAGACTAGCGAGGTCAGATACGCAGTATTTT
D: TRBD2
size: .
V: TRBV4-1
J: TRBJ2-3

CDR3: CASSQELGLSNQPQHF
DNA: TGCGCCAGCAGCCAAGAATTGGGGCTCAGCAATCAGCCCCAGCATTTT
D: .
size: .
V: TRBV4-3
J: TRBJ1-5

CDR3: CASSVAGTGGKNEQFF
DNA: TGCGCCAGCAGTGTAGCCGGGACAGGGGGAAAAAATGAGCAGTTCTTC
D: TRBD1
size: .
V: TRBV10-1
J: TRBJ2-1

CDR3: CATSGWQKETQYF
DNA: TGTGCCACCAGCGGGTGGCAGAAAGAGACCCAGTACTTC
D: .
size: .
V: TRBV24-1
J: TRBJ2-5

CDR3: CASSLGLGYYNEQFF
DNA: TGTGCCAGCAGCCTGGGACTGGGTTACTACAATGAGCAGTTCTTC
D: .
size: .
V: TRBV11-2
J: TRBJ2-1

CDR3: CASTGGGQASYEQYF
DNA: TGTGCCAGCACCGGAGGGGGACAGGCCTCCTACGAGCAGTACTTC
D: TRBD1
size: .
V: TRBV25-1
J: TRBJ2-7

CDR3: CASSLLQGNTIYF
DNA: TGTGCCAGCAGTTTATTACAGGGAAACACCATATATTTT
D: .
size: .
V: TRBV27
J: TRBJ1-3

CDR3: CASSLLGGTNTEAFF
DNA: TGTGCCAGCAGCTTATTAGGAGGTACCAACACTGAAGCTTTCTTT
D: .
size: .
V: TRBV11-2
J: TRBJ1-1

CDR3: CASSLYGLAGYNEQFF
DNA: TGTGCCAGCAGCTTGTACGGACTAGCGGGTTACAATGAGCAGTTCTTC
D: TRBD2
size: .
V: TRBV11-2
J: TRBJ2-1

CDR3: CASSYSGRQGGGELFF
DNA: TGTGCCAGCAGTTACTCGGGTAGACAGGGAGGCGGGGAGCTGTTTTTT
D: .
size: once
V: TRBV6-6
J: TRBJ2-2

CDR3: CASSLGIPGWSYEQYF
DNA: TGTGCCAGCAGCTTAGGAATTCCGGGGTGGTCCTACGAGCAGTACTTC
D: .
size: .
V: TRBV13
J: TRBJ2-7

CDR3: CASRAAAWGNEQFF
DNA: TGTGCCAGCCGTGCAGCGGCTTGGGGCAATGAGCAGTTCTTC
D: .
size: .
V: TRBV19
J: TRBJ2-1

CDR3: CATSDPKEGHTGELFF
DNA: TGTGCCACCAGTGATCCCAAGGAGGGGCACACCGGGGAGCTGTTTTTT
D: .
size: .
V: TRBV24-1
J: TRBJ2-2

CDR3: CASSPLEGGGYTEAFF
DNA: TGTGCCAGCTCACCATTGGAAGGGGGCGGTTACACTGAAGCTTTCTTT
D: TRBD1
size: .
V: TRBV18
J: TRBJ1-1

CDR3: CASSLMGLPTDTQYF
DNA: TGTGCCAGCTCACTAATGGGGCTACCCACAGATACGCAGTATTTT
D: .
size: .
V: TRBV18
J: TRBJ2-3

CDR3: CASSLGLAGGHTGELFF
DNA: TGTGCCAGCAGTTTGGGACTAGCGGGAGGGCACACCGGGGAGCTGTTTTTT
D: TRBD2
size: .
V: TRBV27
J: TRBJ2-2

CDR3: CAWSPRTSGVFSGANVLTF
DNA: TGTGCCTGGAGTCCACGGACTAGCGGGGTTTTCTCTGGGGCCAACGTCCTGACTTTC
D: TRBD2
size: .
V: TRBV30
J: TRBJ2-6

CDR3: CASIPPDTNTEAFF
DNA: TGTGCCAGCATCCCACCTGACACAAACACTGAAGCTTTCTTT
D: .
size: .
V: TRBV6-5
J: TRBJ1-1

CDR3: CASSTYSGGGNQPQHF
DNA: TGCGCCAGCAGCACCTATTCAGGGGGCGGCAATCAGCCCCAGCATTTT
D: TRBD1
size: once
V: TRBV4-1
J: TRBJ1-5

CDR3: CASSPTGAGELFF
DNA: TGTGCCAGCAGCCCCACAGGGGCCGGGGAGCTGTTTTTT
D: TRBD1
size: few
V: TRBV7-3
J: TRBJ2-2

CDR3: CASSLTLSGNGETQYF
DNA: TGTGCCAGCTCGCTCACGCTTAGCGGGAATGGAGAGACCCAGTACTTC
D: TRBD2
size: few
V: TRBV18
J: TRBJ2-5

CDR3: CATHSTGEAYNEQFF
DNA: TGTGCCACCCACTCAACTGGAGAAGCCTACAATGAGCAGTTCTTC
D: .
size: .
V: TRBV28
J: TRBJ2-1

CDR3: CASSVDISSGNTIYF
DNA: TGCGCCAGCAGCGTGGACATTTCCTCTGGAAACACCATATATTTT
D: .
size: once
V: TRBV4-3
J: TRBJ1-3

CDR3: CASSLGASGADTQYF
DNA: TGTGCCAGCAGCTTAGGCGCTAGCGGTGCAGATACGCAGTATTTT
D: TRBD2
size: .
V: TRBV7-2
J: TRBJ2-3

CDR3: CSASLRDRDYEQYF
DNA: TGCAGTGCTAGTCTCCGGGACAGGGACTACGAGCAGTACTTC
D: TRBD1
size: .
V: TRBV20-1
J: TRBJ2-7

CDR3: CASSSKAVGEKLFF
DNA: TGTGCCAGCTCTTCGAAGGCGGTTGGGGAAAAACTGTTTTTT
D: .
size: .
V: TRBV18
J: TRBJ1-4

CDR3: CASSIRGIGPQHF
DNA: TGTGCCAGTAGTATCCGGGGTATTGGGCCCCAGCATTTT
D: .
size: .
V: TRBV19
J: TRBJ1-5

CDR3: CASSPNSGADTQYF
DNA: TGTGCCAGCTCACCAAATAGCGGAGCAGATACGCAGTATTTT
D: .
size: .
V: TRBV18
J: TRBJ2-3

CDR3: CASFGQVKDTQYF
DNA: TGTGCCAGCTTTGGACAGGTAAAAGATACGCAGTATTTT
D: TRBD1
size: .
V: TRBV12-3/TRBV12-4
J: TRBJ2-3

CDR3: CASSYSAGTQPQHF
DNA: TGTGCCAGCAGTTACTCGGCAGGCACTCAGCCCCAGCATTTT
D: .
size: .
V: TRBV6-6
J: TRBJ1-5

CDR3: CASSFPGQRNTGELFF
DNA: TGTGCCAGCAGCTTCCCGGGACAGAGGAACACCGGGGAGCTGTTTTTT
D: TRBD1
size: .
V: TRBV5-4
J: TRBJ2-2

CDR3: CASSLWDRTGELFF
DNA: TGTGCCAGCAGCTTATGGGACAGGACCGGGGAGCTGTTTTTT
D: TRBD1
size: .
V: TRBV7-2
J: TRBJ2-2

CDR3: CASSQDRVEELFF
DNA: TGCGCCAGCAGCCAAGACAGGGTGGAGGAGCTGTTTTTT
D: .
size: .
V: TRBV4-3
J: TRBJ2-2